This T cell receptor (beta chain) was sequenced in a study of blood T cell repertoires in COVID-19. The wider study: COVID-19 samples collected from the United States, Italy and Spain covered acute and convalescent phases. T cells, B-cell-depleted T cells, or PBMCs provided the cDNA or gDNA that served as material.

V lost 4 bases to trimming and J lost 3 bases; unmatched junction nucleotides: 3. CDR3 length equals 14 residues. From germline, CDR1 is SGHRS and CDR2 YFSETQ. Original processing methods: Nucleated cell counts were estimated from reference gene primer amplification. Repertoires were generated with immunoSEQ multiplex PCR, while TCRdb's copy carries only in-frame clones and drops some. The V and J calls and the clone size are those of that table, but D and trimming were determined from the DNA. The data show about 53,000 clones, 86% seen once. The sequenced sample was peripheral blood. This chain uses TRBV5-1 with TRBJ1-4, with TRBD1 identical over 7 bases. The origin of this receptor is a man older than 75 with acute or convalescent COVID-19. CDR3 in amino acids: CASSVDRANEKLFF. In DNA, the CDR3 is TGCGCCAGCAGCGTCGACAGGGCTAATGAAAAACTGTTTTTT.